This TCR beta chain was sequenced for a study of cytomegalovirus exposure and HLA in healthy donors. The overall study: HLA-typed donors were the source of approximately 80 million unique TCRs held in an early data release.

CDR1 MDHEN and CDR2 SYDVKM come from the germline V gene. The CDR3 length is 15 residues. Trimming removed 3 bases at V and 4 bases at J, with 16 bases between. Broader study findings: Diagnosis of cytomegalovirus status made by the classifier reportedly showed high specificity and sensitivity.

This clone was seen only once. Its antigen remains unknown. The PCR contained 60 Vbeta and 13 Jbeta primers. Sequencing used immunoSEQ multiplex PCR; TCRdb keeps in-frame clones, though not all of them. Seen here are a few hundred thousand clones, 65% to 85% observed once, and the top ten hold about 3.1%. The chain links TRBV28 to TRBJ2-7; TRBD2 might be the D (6 bases). Sequenced: PBMCs. The clonotype originates from a man aged 25 to 40 in good health and CMV-seronegative. Here the CDR3 reads CASSFTPGRFYEQYF. The CDR3 DNA follows: TGTGCCAGCAGTTTTACTCCCGGGAGATTTTACGAGCAGTACTTC. Combining the CDR3 with reference TRBV28 and TRBJ2-7 gives the whole variable domain DVKVTQSSRYLVKRTGEKVFLECVQDMDHENMFWYRQDPGLGLRLIYFSYDVKMKEKGDIPEGYSVSREKKERFSLILESASTNQTSMYLCASSFTPGRFYEQYFGPGTRLTVT.